A selection of T cell receptor beta chains follows, all from one sample in a study of blood T cell repertoires in COVID-19. Assay used: immunoSEQ multiplex PCR; TCRdb lists only in-frame clones, some missing. The table has approximately 74,000 clones, more than 80% seen once; the top ten hold approximately 4.4%. Sequenced input: peripheral blood. The origin of the receptors is a woman over 75 with active or convalescent COVID-19. CDR3s leave out the opening cysteine and the closing phenylalanine or tryptophan. Fields, in order: V gene, J gene, clone size, CDR3 protein. Size tells how often a clone was seen (once, few, many) or the class of an expanded clone, and some rows leave it out.

v_gene: TRBV5-1
j_gene: TRBJ2-3
abundance: NA
CDR3aa: ASSQDSSGVTDTQY

v_gene: TRBV15
j_gene: TRBJ2-7
abundance: once
CDR3aa: ATSRVTSGGELLSYEQY

v_gene: TRBV24-1
j_gene: TRBJ2-7
abundance: NA
CDR3aa: ATSDPLGQGIGEQY

v_gene: TRBV4-2
j_gene: TRBJ2-1
abundance: NA
CDR3aa: ASSTQLASNEQF

v_gene: TRBV2
j_gene: TRBJ1-4
abundance: NA
CDR3aa: ASSEPAGQGKKLF

v_gene: TRBV5-1
j_gene: TRBJ2-5
abundance: once
CDR3aa: ASSLPSRETQY

v_gene: TRBV30
j_gene: TRBJ1-1
abundance: NA
CDR3aa: AWGRGQLNTEAF

v_gene: TRBV28
j_gene: TRBJ2-3
abundance: NA
CDR3aa: ATSRRVGGYSDTQY

v_gene: TRBV9
j_gene: TRBJ2-1
abundance: NA
CDR3aa: ASSPPGGYNEQF

v_gene: TRBV3-1/TRBV3-2
j_gene: TRBJ2-5
abundance: NA
CDR3aa: ASSRGGTSGLPQETQY

v_gene: TRBV28
j_gene: TRBJ1-1
abundance: NA
CDR3aa: ASSLVGQGRPEAF

v_gene: TRBV7-9
j_gene: TRBJ1-4
abundance: few
CDR3aa: ASSSNTGNEKLF

v_gene: TRBV5-1
j_gene: TRBJ2-1
abundance: NA
CDR3aa: ASSWGGDEQF

v_gene: TRBV28
j_gene: TRBJ1-2
abundance: NA
CDR3aa: ASSPRTGAVFGYT

v_gene: TRBV7-2
j_gene: TRBJ1-5
abundance: few
CDR3aa: ASSLGLDQPQH

v_gene: TRBV20-1
j_gene: TRBJ1-5
abundance: NA
CDR3aa: SASGGGDSNQPQH

v_gene: TRBV7-7
j_gene: TRBJ2-2
abundance: few
CDR3aa: ASSLRDRGTGELF

v_gene: TRBV5-6
j_gene: TRBJ2-3
abundance: NA
CDR3aa: ASSLTSGSTSTDTQY

v_gene: TRBV5-5
j_gene: TRBJ2-1
abundance: NA
CDR3aa: ASSSTTAYNEQF

v_gene: TRBV6-5
j_gene: TRBJ2-7
abundance: NA
CDR3aa: ASSFQKQSSYEQY

v_gene: TRBV5-4
j_gene: TRBJ2-6
abundance: NA
CDR3aa: ASSLQGPGANVLT

v_gene: TRBV19
j_gene: TRBJ2-2
abundance: NA
CDR3aa: ASSTQAGATGELF

v_gene: TRBV19
j_gene: TRBJ2-7
abundance: once
CDR3aa: ASSIKASGGYEQY

v_gene: TRBV28
j_gene: TRBJ2-5
abundance: NA
CDR3aa: ASSPFGTGVQETQY

v_gene: TRBV27
j_gene: TRBJ1-1
abundance: NA
CDR3aa: ASSLRPGEGWNTEAF

v_gene: TRBV28
j_gene: TRBJ1-2
abundance: NA
CDR3aa: ASSSPDRGGACT